The 17 T cell receptor beta chains listed next were all sequenced from one sample in a study of shared clonotypes between healthy human individuals. Method: immunoSEQ multiplex PCR; TCRdb's copy keeps in-frame clones and lacks some. The sample yields approximately 710,000 clones, around 91% seen once. The sequenced material came from memory CD8+ T cells from PBMCs. Subset: CD45RO+ cells pooled with CCR7-negative TemRA cells. The receptor source for this set is a man younger than 35 in good health. Some clones in this sample may be carry-over from other donors' samples.

The chain is built from TRBV5-1 and TRBJ2-1; D is uncertain. Trimming stripped 4 bases from V and 2 bases from J, with 16 bases between. Germline CDR1 SGHRS, CDR2 YFSETQ. The CDR3 has 16 residues. CDR3 sequence reads: CASSPELTGPYNEQFF. DNA of the CDR3: TGCGCCAGCAGCCCCGAACTAACCGGGCCCTACAATGAGCAGTTCTTC.

This chain connects TRBV12-5 to TRBJ2-2; D unclear. Germline V gene lookup returns CDR1 LGHNT and CDR2 FRNRAP. The CDR3 spans 13 residues. Trimming pared 1 base from V and 6 bases from J, leaving 6 bases between. The CDR3 loop reads CASGLDRSGELFF. CDR3 DNA sequence: TGTGCTAGTGGTTTGGATCGGTCCGGGGAGCTGTTTTTT.

CDR3 sequence reads: CASSLTGPSYEQYF. In DNA form, the CDR3 reads TGTGCCAGCAGTCTGACAGGGCCTTCCTACGAGCAGTACTTC. The V and J genes are TRBV6-1 and TRBJ2-7; 7 bases fit TRBD1. The CDR3 runs 14 residues. The ends lost 5 bases at V and 1 base at J; junction bases unmatched: 5. Looked up from germline, CDR1 is MNHNS and CDR2 is SASEGT.

A remark on this clone: This CDR3 is also generated by other DNA sequences in the sample. The chain uses TRBV7-9 and TRBJ1-1; maybe TRBD1 (5 bases). There are 11 residues in the CDR3. Trimming pared 5 bases from V and 4 bases from J, leaving 5 bases between. CDR1 and CDR2 from the germline V gene are SEHNR and FQNEAQ (reference sequence). CDR3 amino acids: CASSGGTEAFF. CDR3 DNA: TGTGCCAGCAGCGGGGGCACTGAAGCTTTCTTT.

This chain joins TRBV7-8 and TRBJ2-7, with 7 bases identical to TRBD1. The CDR3 totals 14 residues. Germline-derived CDR1 and CDR2 are SGHVS and FQNEAQ. V trimming: 4 bases; J trimming: 3 bases; junction bases outside the gene matches: 6. CDR3 coding DNA: TGTGCCAGCAGCTCGGGACAGTTTCACTACGAGCAGTACTTC. Translating it yields CASSSGQFHYEQYF.

The rearrangement links TRBV14 to TRBJ1-1; D not resolved. The CDR3 has 14 residues. Trimming took 6 bases from V and 1 from J, leaving 12 bases between them. In germline, CDR1 is SGHDN, CDR2 FVKESK. The CDR3 DNA is TGTGCCAGCAGTGGGCACCTCGGGAACACTGAAGCTTTCTTT. It yields the protein CASSGHLGNTEAFF.

The chain links TRBV9 to TRBJ1-2; perhaps TRBD1 as D (5 bases). Deletions cut 0 bases from V and 1 base from J, with 10 bases between. The CDR3 length is 15 residues. Germline-derived CDR1 and CDR2 are SGDLS and YYNGEE. CDR3 sequence: CASSVGGSGNYGYTF. The CDR3 DNA reads as TGTGCCAGCAGCGTAGGGGGCTCGGGTAACTATGGCTACACCTTC. Full variable domain (remainder filled in from reference TRBV9 and TRBJ1-2): DSGVTQTPKHLITATGQRVTLRCSPRSGDLSVYWYQQSLDQGLQFLIQYYNGEERAKGNILERFSAQQFPDLHSELNLSSLELGDSALYFCASSVGGSGNYGYTFGSGTRLTVV.

V gene TRBV4-1 combines with J gene TRBJ2-1, with D tentatively TRBD2 (6 bases). CDR3 length equals 16 residues. Germline values: CDR1 MGHRA, CDR2 YSYEKL. V lost 2 bases to trimming and J lost 3 bases, with 14 bases between them. The CDR3 loop is CASSQFLDGGYNEQFF. CDR3 sequence (DNA): TGCGCCAGCAGCCAATTTCTAGACGGGGGCTACAATGAGCAGTTCTTC.

This sequence joins TRBV29-1 and TRBJ2-4; TRBD1 matches at 9 bases. The CDR3 has 14 amino acids. After removal of 2 bases from V and 3 bases from J, the junction contained 2 bases not matched to a gene. Germline V gene lookup returns CDR1 SQVTM and CDR2 ANQGSEA. DNA of the CDR3: TGCAGCGTTGAAACAGGGGGCATCAAAAACATTCAGTACTTC. This codes for CSVETGGIKNIQYF. Combining the CDR3 with reference TRBV29-1 and TRBJ2-4 gives the whole variable domain SAVISQKPSRDICQRGTSLTIQCQVDSQVTMMFWYRQQPGQSLTLIATANQGSEATYESGFVIDKFPISRPNLTFSTLTVSNMSPEDSSIYLCSVETGGIKNIQYFGAGTRLSVL.

In its sample, this clone was seen once. The DNA of the CDR3 is TGTGCCAGCAGCCCCGTCACAACTAATGAAAAACTGTTTTTT. Its protein product is CASSPVTTNEKLFF. V gene TRBV6-5 combines with J gene TRBJ1-4, with D unclear. The CDR3 spans 14 residues. Germline V CDR1 and CDR2: MNHEY, SVGAGI. V was pared by 6 bases and J by 0 bases, with 8 bases between.

On this clone itself: The identical CDR3 is also encoded by other nucleotide sequences in the sample. This chain uses TRBV27 with TRBJ2-7, with D perhaps TRBD2 (5 bases). Trimming took off 5 bases at V and 3 bases at J, with 5 bases between the two ends. From germline, CDR1 is MNHEY and CDR2 SMNVEV (reference sequence). This CDR3 contains 11 residues. The CDR3 is CASSRGYEQYF. The DNA of the CDR3 is TGTGCCAGCAGTCGGGGCTACGAGCAGTACTTC.

V is TRBV9 and J is TRBJ2-1; TRBD1 might be the D (5 bases). CDR1 and CDR2 from the germline V gene are SGDLS and YYNGEE. With 3 bases removed from V and 8 bases from J, the gap between germline ends came to 9 bases. This CDR3 spans 12 amino acids. In DNA form, the CDR3 reads TGTGCCAGCAGCGGACAGAGCCATGAGCAGTTCTTC. It codes for CASSGQSHEQFF. The full variable domain, rest sourced from reference TRBV9 and TRBJ2-1, is DSGVTQTPKHLITATGQRVTLRCSPRSGDLSVYWYQQSLDQGLQFLIQYYNGEERAKGNILERFSAQQFPDLHSELNLSSLELGDSALYFCASSGQSHEQFFGPGTRLTVL.

There are a few counts of this clone. The chain recombines TRBV9 with TRBJ2-7; 7 bases are shared with TRBD2. The CDR3 has 16 amino acids. Germline V gene sequence: CDR1 SGDLS, CDR2 YYNGEE. Trimming took 0 bases from V and 2 from J; bases not matched to a gene: 8. CDR3 DNA sequence: TGTGCCAGCAGCGTAGGATGGCGGGAGTACACCTACGAGCAGTACTTC. Translated, it gives CASSVGWREYTYEQYF.

The CDR3 bases are TGTGCCAGCAGTGAAGGGCAGACCGAGTTGTTCTACGAGCAGTACTTC. Amino acid sequence: CASSEGQTELFYEQYF. V is TRBV2 and J is TRBJ2-7, with no clear D. Germline V gene sequence: CDR1 SNHLY, CDR2 FYNNEI. The length of the CDR3 is 16 residues. Trimming took off 1 base at V and 3 bases at J, with 16 bases between the two ends.

The chain recombines TRBV27 with TRBJ2-7; D is possibly TRBD2 (6 bases). The CDR3 has 16 residues. Germline CDR1 reads MNHEY; CDR2 reads SMNVEV (reference sequence). Trimming stripped 4 bases from V and 0 bases from J, with 16 bases between. CDR3 residues: CASSSPVHGSSYEQYF. The CDR3 nucleotides are TGTGCCAGCAGTTCCCCGGTGCACGGGAGCTCCTACGAGCAGTACTTC.

The chain couples TRBV4-3 to TRBJ1-1; TRBD1 aligns across 8 bases. The length of the CDR3 is 20 residues. Trimming at V came to 3 bases and at J to 0 bases, leaving 18 bases not matched to a gene. From germline, CDR1 is LGHNA and CDR2 YSLEER. The CDR3 is CASSHGQGVPPLIMNTEAFF. CDR3 sequence (DNA): TGCGCCAGCAGCCACGGACAGGGTGTCCCTCCTCTGATTATGAACACTGAAGCTTTCTTT.

V is TRBV27 and J is TRBJ1-1; D not certain. Germline V gives CDR1 MNHEY, CDR2 SMNVEV (reference sequence). V lost 1 base to trimming and J lost 1 base, with 10 bases between them. The CDR3 covers 15 residues. The CDR3 sequence: CASSLFVGENTEAFF. CDR3 nucleotides: TGTGCCAGCAGTTTATTTGTCGGGGAGAACACTGAAGCTTTCTTT.